This T cell receptor beta chain was obtained from a study of cytomegalovirus exposure and HLA in healthy donors. Study overall: Membership in the Caucasian-associated ancestry cluster was found for 75% to 85% of approximately 430 genotyped donors. Regarding the study as a whole: The investigators catalogued under 200 TCR beta chains as cytomegalovirus-associated.

The germline gives CDR1 SGDLS, CDR2 YYNGEE. The CDR3 consists of 16 residues. Trimming took 2 bases from V and 1 from J, leaving 15 bases between them. Comment on this clone: Its antigen remains unidentified.

The study sampled nominally healthy donors, though unrecorded immune exposures were likely. Both 60 Vbeta primers and 13 Jbeta primers went into the PCR. Produced via immunoSEQ multiplex PCR; TCRdb's table is partial and in-frame only. Here the sample spans tens of thousands of clones, 75% to 85% being singletons. The receptor's source is a human donor in good health. The genes are TRBV9 and TRBJ1-1, with D unclear. The sample was PBMCs. The CDR3 loop is CASSVTPRGKNTEAFF. CDR3 coding DNA: TGTGCCAGCAGCGTCACCCCCCGGGGAAAGAACACTGAAGCTTTCTTT.